Below are 13 T cell receptor beta chains sequenced from a single sample in a study of blood T cells in healthy people across ages. A second PCR of 7 to 11 cycles used a sample-barcoded 5' primer and a J-beta primer mix. A single record per CDR3 protein comes from TCRdb applying MiXCR to the 5' RACE reads. The table shows approximately 800,000 distinct CDR3 sequences, with 55% to 75% occurring only once. Specimen: blood. The receptor source for this set is a man aged 25-40 years in good health.

V usage is TRBV6-6 and J usage is TRBJ2-3; no reliable D call. The CDR3 totals 14 residues. Trimming removed 6 bases at V and 0 bases at J, with 10 bases between. Germline CDR1 reads MNHNY; CDR2 reads SVGAGI (reference sequence). CDR3 amino acids: CASSPDTSTDTQYF. CDR3 nucleotides: TGTGCCAGCAGCCCTGACACTAGCACAGATACGCAGTATTTT.

The chain has TRBV13 and TRBJ2-5, with D perhaps TRBD1 (6 bases). Trimming left V 8 bases short and J 5 bases short, with 15 bases between. Germline V gene data show CDR1 as PRHDT and CDR2 as FYEKMQ (reference sequence). The CDR3 length is 13 residues. In nucleotides, the CDR3 is TGTGCCAGCCTAGAGTGGGGGCGGGAGACCCAGTACTTC. This codes for CASLEWGRETQYF.

V is TRBV6-1 and J is TRBJ2-7; 8 positions match TRBD2. The trim removed 9 bases at V and 2 bases at J, leaving 18 bases unmatched. Germline CDR1 reads MNHNS; CDR2 reads SASEGT. This CDR3 spans 17 amino acids. The CDR3 DNA reads TGTGCCAGTCTAGGGGGGTCTAGCGGGCAAAGGACCTACGAGCAGTACTTC. Translating gives CASLGGSSGQRTYEQYF.

This sequence joins TRBV10-3 and TRBJ2-7; unclear D gene. The CDR3 runs 13 residues. The V end was cut by 2 bases, the J end by 2 bases, with 7 bases between. CDR1 and CDR2 from the germline V gene are ENHRY and SYGVKD. The CDR3 sequence: CAISEGRTYEQYF. The CDR3 DNA follows: TGTGCCATCAGTGAGGGCCGAACCTACGAGCAGTACTTC.

The J gene is TRBJ1-2, the V gene TRBV4-2, with TRBD1 identical over 7 bases. Germline trimming cut 4 bases from V and 8 bases from J; bases unmatched to any gene: 13. CDR3 length: 15 amino acids. Germline-derived CDR1 and CDR2 are LGHNA and YNFKEQ. CDR3 nucleotide sequence: TGTGCCAGCAGCCCCGCAGGGGGAAGGAATCGCGGCTACACCTTC. Protein product: CASSPAGGRNRGYTF.

CDR3 DNA: TGTGCCAGCAGTTACTCGAGACTAGCGGGGCTCAACACAGATACGCAGTATTTT. The encoded protein is CASSYSRLAGLNTDTQYF. The rearrangement links TRBV6-2 or TRBV6-3 to TRBJ2-3; 11 nucleotides agree with TRBD2. Germline CDR1 is MNHEY and CDR2 is SVGEGT. V was pared by 0 bases and J by 2 bases, with 7 bases of the junction left unmatched. This CDR3 region has 18 residues.

The chain employs TRBV6-2 or TRBV6-3 and TRBJ2-5; no firm D call. The DNA end is a closer match to TRBJ2-7, so the J assignment may be wrong. The CDR3 consists of 11 residues. CDR1 is MNHEY, CDR2 SVGEGT, per germline. CDR3 bases: TGTGCCAGCAGTTATTTCAACGAGCAGTACTTC. It codes for CASSYFNEQYF.

This chain connects TRBV6-5 to TRBJ1-2; unclear D gene. CDR3 size: 15 residues. V lost 1 base and J 4 bases, leaving 13 bases between the germline ends. Per the germline V gene, CDR1 is MNHEY and CDR2 is SVGAGI. The CDR3 reads CASSYLGELGYGYTF. The CDR3 DNA follows: TGTGCCAGCAGTTACTTGGGAGAATTGGGCTATGGCTACACCTTC.

J is TRBJ2-5 and V is TRBV27; D remains ambiguous. The J call could be wrong; TRBJ2-7 is a better fit for the DNA end. Germline V gene sequence: CDR1 MNHEY, CDR2 SMNVEV (reference sequence). The CDR3 length is 16 residues. The DNA for the CDR3 is TGTGCCAGCAGTTTATCTCGGGCAACGGCTTCCTACGAGCAGTACTTC. Translation gives CASSLSRATASYEQYF.

This clonotype was observed a handful of times. This sequence joins TRBV7-8 and TRBJ2-1, with D unresolved. Germline CDR1 and CDR2: SGHVS and FQNEAQ. This CDR3 is 15 amino acids long. The V gene lost 4 bases and the J gene lost 6 bases, with 16 bases spanning the gap. For the CDR3, the DNA is TGTGCCAGCAGCTCAGCCGGCCGTGCGAGCAATGAGCAGTTCTTC. It encodes CASSSAGRASNEQFF.

This clonotype showed up just a few times. V gene TRBV7-9 combines with J gene TRBJ1-2; D uncertain. CDR1 and CDR2 from the germline V gene are SEHNR and FQNEAQ (reference sequence). The length of the CDR3 is 12 residues. The V and J ends lost 8 bases and 0 bases respectively, with 7 bases between them. The CDR3 DNA follows: TGTGCCAGCGGCGGCGCTAACTATGGCTACACCTTC. Its protein is CASGGANYGYTF.

This clonotype was seen only a few times. This chain connects TRBV7-3 to TRBJ2-1, with a possible D match to TRBD2 (6 bases). V was shortened by 5 bases and J by 8 bases, with 22 bases between the two germline ends. CDR1 and CDR2 from the germline V gene are SGHTA and FQGTGA. CDR3 length: 16 amino acids. The CDR3 is CASSPSGLRRPHEQFF. CDR3 bases: TGTGCCAGCAGCCCATCGGGACTCCGCCGCCCCCATGAGCAGTTCTTC. Based on the CDR3 plus reference TRBV7-3 and TRBJ2-1, the full variable domain is GAGVSQTPSNKVTEKGKYVELRCDPISGHTALYWYRQSLGQGPEFLIYFQGTGAADDSGLPNDRFFAVRPEGSVSTLKIQRTERGDSAVYLCASSPSGLRRPHEQFFGPGTRLTVL.

The chain employs TRBV11-2 and TRBJ1-2; 7 bases are a match to TRBD1. There are 14 residues in the CDR3. Germline CDR1 reads SGHAT; CDR2 reads FQNNGV. J lost 7 bases, V lost 1 base, and 6 bases had no gene match. The CDR3 region is CASSLGSTGAGYTF. The CDR3 nucleotides read TGTGCCAGCAGCTTAGGTAGTACAGGGGCTGGCTACACCTTC.